The table lists the clone carrying this T cell receptor (beta chain) with a few counts. Combining a sample-barcoded 5' primer with a J-beta primer mix, a second PCR ran for about 6 to 11 cycles. One entry per CDR3 protein results from TCRdb running MiXCR on the 5' RACE reads. The sample carries around 1,700,000 distinct CDR3 sequences, 28% recorded once. The data were taken from a study of blood T cells in healthy people across ages. Material: blood. This clonotype originated in a woman aged 25 to 39 in good health.

The CDR3 nucleotides read TGCGCCAGCAGCCAAGAAGGGTCGGCCAAAAACATTCAGTACTTC. It yields the protein CASSQEGSAKNIQYF. The chain is built from TRBV4-1 and TRBJ2-4; the D is unclear. This CDR3 spans 15 amino acids. V was shortened by 0 bases and J by 1 base, with 7 bases between the two germline ends. CDR1 and CDR2 from the germline V gene are MGHRA and YSYEKL.